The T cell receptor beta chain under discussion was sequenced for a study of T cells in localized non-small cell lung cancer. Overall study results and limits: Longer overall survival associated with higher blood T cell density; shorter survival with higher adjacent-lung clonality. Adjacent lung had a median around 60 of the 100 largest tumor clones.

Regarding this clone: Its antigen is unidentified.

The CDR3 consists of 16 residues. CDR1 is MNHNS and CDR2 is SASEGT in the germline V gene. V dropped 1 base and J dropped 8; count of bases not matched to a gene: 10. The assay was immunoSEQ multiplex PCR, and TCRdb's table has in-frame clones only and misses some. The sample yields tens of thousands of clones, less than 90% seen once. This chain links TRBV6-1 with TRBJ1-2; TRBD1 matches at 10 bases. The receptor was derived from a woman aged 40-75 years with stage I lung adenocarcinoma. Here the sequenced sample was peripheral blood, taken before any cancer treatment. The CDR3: CASSEDPDRGVEGYTF. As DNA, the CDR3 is TGTGCCAGCAGTGAAGACCCGGACAGGGGGGTAGAGGGCTACACCTTC.